This TCR beta chain was captured by sequencing in a study of cytomegalovirus exposure and HLA in healthy donors. The study, taken as a whole, reports: Immune exposure information available was restricted to CMV serostatus. Of the V segments, some could not be distinguished, including TRBV6-2 and TRBV6-3, and were excluded.

The V and J ends lost 6 bases and 6 bases respectively, with 20 bases between them. CDR1 is MRHNA, CDR2 SNTAGT, per germline. This CDR3 has 15 amino acids. Each donor's status was that of a healthy bone marrow donor. This clone turned up a few times. Its antigen is as yet unknown. In the PCR, 60 Vbeta and 13 Jbeta primers were used. Measured with immunoSEQ multiplex PCR; TCRdb has only the in-frame clones, and not every one. The table includes about 150,000 clones, about 80% detected once. The chain recombines TRBV6-4 with TRBJ1-1, with unresolved D. Sequenced sample: PBMCs. The sequence was obtained from a woman in her thirties or forties in good health and CMV-seronegative. CDR3 amino acids: CASSSYSDPWAEAFF. CDR3 nucleotides: TGTGCCAGCAGCTCATACAGTGATCCTTGGGCTGAAGCTTTCTTT.